This is a list of T cell receptor beta chains from one sample in a study of cytomegalovirus exposure and HLA in healthy donors. Sequencing used immunoSEQ multiplex PCR; TCRdb keeps in-frame clones, though not all of them. The sample has roughly 230,000 clones; 80% to 95% are singletons. Sequencing was done on a sample of PBMCs. The receptors derive from a woman in her 30s in good health and CMV-seronegative. The CDR3 runs from the conserved cysteine through the conserved F or W. A D gene is named only where the DNA matches it firmly. Rows give clone size only sometimes, using once, few, many, or a class for an expanded clone.

>TRBV7-2|NA|TRBD2|TRBJ2-5
CASSQGLAGGTGTQYF
TGTGCCAGCAGCCAGGGACTAGCGGGAGGAACCGGGACCCAGTACTTC
>TRBV30|few|NA|TRBJ2-7
CAWSVHTGNPYEQYF
TGTGCCTGGAGTGTTCATACAGGGAATCCCTACGAGCAGTACTTC
>TRBV7-2|NA|TRBD1|TRBJ2-7
CASSLGGTGRLYEQYF
TGTGCCAGCAGCTTAGGGGGGACAGGGAGACTCTACGAGCAGTACTTC
>TRBV28|NA|TRBD1|TRBJ2-6
CASSSRTGDVLTF
TGTGCCAGCAGTTCACGGACAGGGGACGTCCTGACTTTC
>TRBV2|NA|TRBD1|TRBJ2-3
CASSGGQGATDTQYF
TGTGCCAGCAGTGGGGGGCAGGGGGCGACAGATACGCAGTATTTT
>TRBV15|few|NA|TRBJ2-4
CATSRDLDRIAKNIQYF
TGTGCCACCAGCAGAGATCTCGACAGGATAGCCAAAAACATTCAGTACTTC
>TRBV6-1|few|NA|TRBJ2-3
CASSLGSTDTQYF
TGTGCCAGCAGTTTGGGCTCCACAGATACGCAGTATTTT
>TRBV7-6|once|NA|TRBJ1-4
CASSLGGVGVEKLFF
TGTGCCAGCAGCTTAGGAGGAGTTGGGGTTGAAAAACTGTTTTTT
>TRBV4-2|NA|NA|TRBJ1-2
CASSKTSGGVDYGYTF
TGTGCCAGCAGCAAGACCTCGGGGGGCGTGGACTATGGCTACACCTTC
>TRBV7-9|few|TRBD2|TRBJ2-7
CASSPSLAAPYEQYF
TGTGCCAGCAGCCCCTCCCTAGCGGCCCCCTACGAGCAGTACTTC
>TRBV13|NA|TRBD1|TRBJ2-7
CASSIGTGAYEQYF
TGTGCCAGCAGCATCGGGACAGGGGCCTACGAGCAGTACTTC
>TRBV7-9|NA|NA|TRBJ2-2
CASSLAGQGGTGELFF
TGTGCCAGCAGCTTAGCAGGCCAGGGTGGGACCGGGGAGCTGTTTTTT
>TRBV27|few|NA|TRBJ1-5
CARHQPQHF
TGTGCCAGGCATCAGCCCCAGCATTTT
>TRBV4-3|NA|TRBD2|TRBJ2-1
CASSLWKPTSGAPNEQFF
TGCGCCAGCAGCCTTTGGAAGCCGACTAGCGGGGCCCCGAATGAGCAGTTCTTC
>TRBV7-9|NA|TRBD1|TRBJ2-7
CASSESTPGQVPEQYF
TGTGCCAGCAGCGAGAGTACTCCGGGACAGGTACCCGAGCAGTACTTC
>TRBV28|NA|TRBD1|TRBJ1-4
CASRTDRVNEKLFF
TGTGCCAGCAGAACCGACAGGGTTAATGAAAAACTGTTTTTT
>TRBV28|once|NA|TRBJ1-5
CASSATVGVQPQHF
TGTGCCAGCAGCGCCACAGTGGGCGTTCAGCCCCAGCATTTT
>TRBV28|once|NA|TRBJ2-1
CASSPEIDYNEQFF
TGTGCCAGCAGTCCGGAGATTGACTACAATGAGCAGTTCTTC
>TRBV2|NA|TRBD1|TRBJ2-7
CARTGQGTSEQYF
TGTGCCAGGACGGGACAGGGGACCTCCGAGCAGTACTTC
>TRBV9|NA|NA|TRBJ2-5
CASSAGLTEGTQYF
TGTGCCAGCAGCGCCGGTTTGACAGAAGGGACCCAGTACTTC
>TRBV27|NA|NA|TRBJ1-5
CASSSGIGNQPQHF
TGTGCCAGCAGTTCCGGGATTGGGAATCAGCCCCAGCATTTT
>TRBV5-4|NA|TRBD1|TRBJ2-7
CASSPHRGDEQYF
TGTGCCAGCAGCCCTCACAGGGGTGACGAGCAGTACTTC